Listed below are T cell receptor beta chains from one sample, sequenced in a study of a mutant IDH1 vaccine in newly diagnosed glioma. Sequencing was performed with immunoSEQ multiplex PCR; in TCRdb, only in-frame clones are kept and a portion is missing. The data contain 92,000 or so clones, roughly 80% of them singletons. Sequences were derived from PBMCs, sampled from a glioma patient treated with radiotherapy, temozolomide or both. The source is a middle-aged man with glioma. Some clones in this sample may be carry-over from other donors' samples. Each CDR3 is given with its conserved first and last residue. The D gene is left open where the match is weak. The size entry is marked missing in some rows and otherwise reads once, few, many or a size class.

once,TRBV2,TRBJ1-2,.,CASPGRGSSYTF,TGTGCCAGCCCCGGCAGGGGTTCGAGCTACACCTTC
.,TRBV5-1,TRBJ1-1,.,CASSLTGMNTEAFF,TGCGCCAGCAGCTTGACAGGAATGAACACTGAAGCTTTCTTT
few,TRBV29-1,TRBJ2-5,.,CSVRRNRDETQYF,TGCAGCGTTCGCCGTAACAGGGATGAGACCCAGTACTTC
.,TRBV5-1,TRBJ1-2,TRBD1,CASPQGALNYGYTF,TGCGCCAGCCCTCAGGGGGCCCTAAACTATGGCTACACCTTC
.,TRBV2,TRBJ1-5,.,CASRERGGGNQPQHF,TGTGCCAGCAGGGAAAGGGGCGGGGGCAATCAGCCCCAGCATTTT
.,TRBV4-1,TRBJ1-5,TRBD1,CASSQAYGQGVEPQHF,TGCGCCAGCAGCCAGGCATACGGACAGGGAGTAGAGCCCCAGCATTTT
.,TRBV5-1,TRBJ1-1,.,CASSPGDGRKAFF,TGCGCCAGCAGCCCCGGGGACGGGAGAAAAGCTTTCTTT
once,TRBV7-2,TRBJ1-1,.,CASSFRGTPNTEAFF,TGTGCCAGCAGCTTCCGCGGGACACCGAACACTGAAGCTTTCTTT
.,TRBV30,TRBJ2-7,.,CAWSGTLYPYEQYF,TGTGCCTGGAGTGGGACACTCTACCCCTACGAGCAGTACTTC
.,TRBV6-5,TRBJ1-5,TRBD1,CASTLARGRGPQHF,TGTGCCAGCACCCTCGCCAGGGGGCGCGGTCCCCAGCATTTT
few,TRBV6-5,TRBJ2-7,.,CASTGYSPYEQYF,TGTGCCAGCACTGGTTACAGCCCCTACGAGCAGTACTTC
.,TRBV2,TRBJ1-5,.,CASSWDHSNQPQHF,TGTGCCAGCAGTTGGGACCACAGCAATCAGCCCCAGCATTTT
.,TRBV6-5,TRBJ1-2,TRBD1,CASSYPRTGAYTF,TGTGCCAGCAGTTACCCCAGGACAGGGGCCTACACCTTC
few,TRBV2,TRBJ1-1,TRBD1,CASSGSDRGGNTEAFF,TGTGCCAGCAGTGGGTCGGACAGGGGCGGAAACACTGAAGCTTTCTTT
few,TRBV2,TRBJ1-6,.,CASKVEIHNSPLHF,TGTGCCAGCAAGGTGGAAATCCATAATTCACCCCTCCACTTT
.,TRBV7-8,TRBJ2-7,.,CASSLASVVLFSYEQYF,TGTGCCAGCAGCTTAGCCTCAGTGGTTTTGTTCTCCTACGAGCAGTACTTC
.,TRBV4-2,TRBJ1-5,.,CASSQEGGQPQHF,TGTGCCAGCAGCCAAGAAGGGGGTCAGCCCCAGCATTTT
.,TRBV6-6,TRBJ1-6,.,CASSYSTGVSPLHF,TGTGCCAGCAGTTACTCGACCGGGGTATCACCCCTCCACTTT
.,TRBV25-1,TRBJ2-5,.,CASSFQGPPSETQYF,TGTGCCAGCAGTTTTCAGGGACCCCCATCGGAGACCCAGTACTTC
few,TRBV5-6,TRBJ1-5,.,CASSSSGQVYQPQHF,TGTGCCAGCAGCTCGTCGGGACAAGTCTATCAGCCCCAGCATTTT
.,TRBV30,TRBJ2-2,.,CAWNTGLGGELFF,TGTGCCTGGAATACAGGGTTGGGCGGGGAGCTGTTTTTT
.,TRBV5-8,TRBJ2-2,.,CASSLPSQGVELFF,TGTGCCAGCAGCTTGCCTTCACAGGGTGTCGAGCTGTTTTTT
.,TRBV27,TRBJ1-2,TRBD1,CASSLSGTEPIF,TGTGCCAGCAGTTTATCCGGGACAGAGCCGATCTTC
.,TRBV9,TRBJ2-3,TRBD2,CASSVDRTSGGADTQYF,TGTGCCAGCAGCGTAGATCGGACTAGCGGGGGAGCAGATACGCAGTATTTT
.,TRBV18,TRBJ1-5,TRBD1,CASWTGGPNQPQHF,TGTGCCAGCTGGACAGGGGGCCCCAATCAGCCCCAGCATTTT
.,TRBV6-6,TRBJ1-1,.,CASIRDSTAEAFF,TGTGCCAGCATTCGCGACAGTACAGCGGAAGCTTTCTTT
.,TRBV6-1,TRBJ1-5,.,CASSGVINQPQHF,TGTGCCAGCAGTGGGGTGATCAATCAGCCCCAGCATTTT
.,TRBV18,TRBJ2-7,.,CASSPRGTHYEQYF,TGTGCCAGCTCACCCCGTGGCACCCACTACGAGCAGTACTTC
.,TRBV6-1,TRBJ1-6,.,CASSEFGTGSSYNSPLHF,TGTGCCAGCAGTGAATTTGGTACAGGGAGCTCCTATAATTCACCCCTCCACTTT
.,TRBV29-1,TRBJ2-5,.,CSAHGGRETQYF,TGCAGCGCCCATGGGGGCCGGGAGACCCAGTACTTC